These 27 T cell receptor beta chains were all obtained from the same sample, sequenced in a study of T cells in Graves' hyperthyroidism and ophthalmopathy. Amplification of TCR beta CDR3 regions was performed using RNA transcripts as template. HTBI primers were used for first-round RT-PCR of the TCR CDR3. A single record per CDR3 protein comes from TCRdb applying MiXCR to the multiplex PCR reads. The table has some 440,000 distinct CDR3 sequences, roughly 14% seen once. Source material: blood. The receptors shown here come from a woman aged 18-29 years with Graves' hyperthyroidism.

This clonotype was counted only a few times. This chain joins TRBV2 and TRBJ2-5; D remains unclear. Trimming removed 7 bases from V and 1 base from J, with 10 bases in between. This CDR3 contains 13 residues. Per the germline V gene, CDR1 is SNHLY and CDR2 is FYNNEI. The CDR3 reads CASTAPAQETQYF. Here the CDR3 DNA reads TGTGCCAGCACTGCGCCAGCCCAAGAGACCCAGTACTTC.

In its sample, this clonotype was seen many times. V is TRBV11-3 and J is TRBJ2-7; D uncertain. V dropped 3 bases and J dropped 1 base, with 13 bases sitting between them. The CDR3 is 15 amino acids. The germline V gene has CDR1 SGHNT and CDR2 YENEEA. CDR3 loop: CASSLDGKLSYEQYF. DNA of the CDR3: TGTGCCAGCAGCTTGGACGGCAAATTATCCTACGAGCAGTACTTC.

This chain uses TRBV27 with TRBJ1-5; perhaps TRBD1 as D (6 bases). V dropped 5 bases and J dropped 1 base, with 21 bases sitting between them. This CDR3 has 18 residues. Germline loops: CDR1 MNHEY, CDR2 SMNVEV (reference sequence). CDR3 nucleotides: TGTGCCAGCAGTCCCCGGCAGGGTAGGGGGTTGAGCAATCAGCCCCAGCATTTT. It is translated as CASSPRQGRGLSNQPQHF.

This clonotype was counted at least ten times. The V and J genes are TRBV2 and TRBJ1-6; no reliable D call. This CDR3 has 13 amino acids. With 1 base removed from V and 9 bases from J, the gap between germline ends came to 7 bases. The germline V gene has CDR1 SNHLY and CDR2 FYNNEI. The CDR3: CASSEEVGSPLHF. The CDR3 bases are TGTGCCAGCAGTGAAGAGGTTGGTTCACCCCTCCACTTT.

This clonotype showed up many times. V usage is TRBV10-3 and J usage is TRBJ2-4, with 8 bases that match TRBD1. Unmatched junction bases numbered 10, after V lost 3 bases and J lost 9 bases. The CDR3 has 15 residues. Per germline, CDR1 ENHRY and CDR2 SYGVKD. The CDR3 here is CAISDSGGQVGIQYF. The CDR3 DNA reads TGTGCCATCAGTGATTCAGGGGGCCAAGTCGGCATTCAGTACTTC.

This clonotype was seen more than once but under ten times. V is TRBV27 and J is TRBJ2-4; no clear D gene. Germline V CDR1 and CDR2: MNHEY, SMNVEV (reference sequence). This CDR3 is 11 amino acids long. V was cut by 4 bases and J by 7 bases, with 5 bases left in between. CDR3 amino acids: CASSYRNIQYF. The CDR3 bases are TGTGCCAGCAGTTACCGCAACATTCAGTACTTC.

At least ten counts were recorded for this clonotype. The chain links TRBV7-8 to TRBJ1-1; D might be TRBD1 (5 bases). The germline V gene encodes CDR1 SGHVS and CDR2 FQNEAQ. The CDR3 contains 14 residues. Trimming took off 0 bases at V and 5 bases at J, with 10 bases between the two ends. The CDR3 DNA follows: TGTGCCAGCAGCTTAGCGGCAGGGCGGACTGAAGCTTTCTTT. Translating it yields CASSLAAGRTEAFF.

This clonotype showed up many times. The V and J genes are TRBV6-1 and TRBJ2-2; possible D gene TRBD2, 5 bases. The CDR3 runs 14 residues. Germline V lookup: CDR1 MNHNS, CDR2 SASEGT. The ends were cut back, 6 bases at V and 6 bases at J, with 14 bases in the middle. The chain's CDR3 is CASRRQLEAGELFF. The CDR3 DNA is TGTGCCAGCAGGAGACAACTGGAGGCCGGGGAGCTGTTTTTT.

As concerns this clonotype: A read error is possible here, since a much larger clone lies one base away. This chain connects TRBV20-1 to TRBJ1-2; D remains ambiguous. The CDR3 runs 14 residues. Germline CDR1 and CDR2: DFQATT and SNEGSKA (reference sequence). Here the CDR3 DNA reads TGCAGTGTTAGAGATCCAAACAGCATCTATGGCTACACCTTC. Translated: CSVRDPNSIYGYTF.

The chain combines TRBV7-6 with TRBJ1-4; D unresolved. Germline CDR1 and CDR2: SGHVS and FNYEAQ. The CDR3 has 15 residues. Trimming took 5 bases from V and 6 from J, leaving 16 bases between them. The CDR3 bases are TGTGCCAGCAGCCGACCCTACGACAAGGATGAAAAACTGTTTTTT. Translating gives CASSRPYDKDEKLFF. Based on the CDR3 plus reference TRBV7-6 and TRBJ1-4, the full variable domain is GAGVSQSPRYKVTKRGQDVALRCDPISGHVSLYWYRQALGQGPEFLTYFNYEAQQDKSGLPNDRFSAERPEGSISTLTIQRTEQRDSAMYRCASSRPYDKDEKLFFGSGTQLSVL.

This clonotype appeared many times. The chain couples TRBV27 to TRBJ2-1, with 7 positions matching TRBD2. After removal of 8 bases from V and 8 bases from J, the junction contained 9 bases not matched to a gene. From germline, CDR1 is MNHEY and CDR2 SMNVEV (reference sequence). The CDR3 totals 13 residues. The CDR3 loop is CASGRAVVDEQFF. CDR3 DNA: TGTGCCAGCGGGAGGGCCGTCGTGGATGAGCAGTTCTTC.

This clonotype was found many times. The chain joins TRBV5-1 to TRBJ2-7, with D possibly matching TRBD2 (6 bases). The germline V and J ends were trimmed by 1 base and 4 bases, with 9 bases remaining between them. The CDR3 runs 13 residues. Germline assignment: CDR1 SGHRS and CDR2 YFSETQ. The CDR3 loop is CASSLSGEYEQYF. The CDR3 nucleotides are TGCGCCAGCAGCTTGTCGGGGGAATACGAGCAGTACTTC.

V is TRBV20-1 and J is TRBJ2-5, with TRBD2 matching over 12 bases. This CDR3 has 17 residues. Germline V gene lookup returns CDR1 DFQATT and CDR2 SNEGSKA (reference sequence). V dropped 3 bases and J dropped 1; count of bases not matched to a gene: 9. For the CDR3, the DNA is TGCAGTGCTAGCTTCGGACTAGCGGGGATCTTCCAAGAGACCCAGTACTTC. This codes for CSASFGLAGIFQETQYF.

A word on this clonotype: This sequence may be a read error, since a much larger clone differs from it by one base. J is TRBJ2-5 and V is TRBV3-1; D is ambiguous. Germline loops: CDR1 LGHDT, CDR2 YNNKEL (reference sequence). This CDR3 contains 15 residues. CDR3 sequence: CASSQETAPFTAQHF. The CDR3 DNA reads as TGTGCCAGCAGCCAAGAAACAGCGCCTTTTACGGCCCAGCACTTC.

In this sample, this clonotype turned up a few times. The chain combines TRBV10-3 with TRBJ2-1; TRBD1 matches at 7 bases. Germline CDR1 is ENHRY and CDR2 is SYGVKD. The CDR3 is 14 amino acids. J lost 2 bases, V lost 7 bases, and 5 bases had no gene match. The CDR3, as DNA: TGTGCCATCAACCAGGGGGTCACCTACAATGAGCAGTTCTTC. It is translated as CAINQGVTYNEQFF.

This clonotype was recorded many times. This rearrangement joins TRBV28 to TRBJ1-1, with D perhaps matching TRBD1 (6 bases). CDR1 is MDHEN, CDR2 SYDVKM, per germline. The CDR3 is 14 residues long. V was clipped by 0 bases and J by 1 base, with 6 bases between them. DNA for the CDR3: TGTGCCAGCAGTTTATGGGACAGGAACACTGAAGCTTTCTTT. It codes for CASSLWDRNTEAFF.

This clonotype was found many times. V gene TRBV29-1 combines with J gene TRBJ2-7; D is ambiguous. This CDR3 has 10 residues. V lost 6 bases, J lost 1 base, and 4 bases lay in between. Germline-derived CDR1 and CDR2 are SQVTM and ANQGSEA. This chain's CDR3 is CSVRSYEQYF. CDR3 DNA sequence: TGCAGCGTCCGATCCTACGAGCAGTACTTC.

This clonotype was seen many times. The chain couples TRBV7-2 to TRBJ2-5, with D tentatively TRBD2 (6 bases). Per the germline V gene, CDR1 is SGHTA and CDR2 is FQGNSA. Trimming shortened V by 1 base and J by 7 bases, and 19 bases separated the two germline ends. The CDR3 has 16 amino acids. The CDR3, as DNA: TGTGCCAGCAGCTTAGGGAGGGGTATCCTATTGGGGACCCAGTACTTC. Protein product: CASSLGRGILLGTQYF.

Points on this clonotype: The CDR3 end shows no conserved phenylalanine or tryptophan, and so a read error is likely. CDR3 DNA: TGTGCCAGCAGCCCTCTCGGACTAGCGGGAGTCCCAGGATCCTACAATGAGCAGTTCCTC. Translation: CASSPLGLAGVPGSYNEQFL. The J gene is TRBJ2-1, the V gene TRBV5-8; TRBD2 matches 13 bases. Germline CDR1 and CDR2: SGHTS and YDEGEE. V gave up 4 bases and J gave up 1 base; unmatched junction bases: 14. CDR3 size: 20 residues.

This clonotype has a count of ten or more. Here the CDR3 reads CASSFGSTEAFF. The CDR3 region has the DNA TGTGCCAGCAGTTTCGGGAGCACTGAAGCTTTCTTT. The genes are TRBV12-3 or TRBV12-4 and TRBJ1-1; D ambiguous. Trimming left V 3 bases short and J 4 bases short, with 6 bases between. The CDR3 has 12 amino acids.

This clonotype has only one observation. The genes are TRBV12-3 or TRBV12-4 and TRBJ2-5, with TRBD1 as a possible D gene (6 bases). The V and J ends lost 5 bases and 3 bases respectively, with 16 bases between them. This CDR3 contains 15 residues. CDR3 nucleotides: TGTGCCAGCAGTGAAGCGCCAGGGGCGAAAGAGACCCAGTACTTC. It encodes CASSEAPGAKETQYF.

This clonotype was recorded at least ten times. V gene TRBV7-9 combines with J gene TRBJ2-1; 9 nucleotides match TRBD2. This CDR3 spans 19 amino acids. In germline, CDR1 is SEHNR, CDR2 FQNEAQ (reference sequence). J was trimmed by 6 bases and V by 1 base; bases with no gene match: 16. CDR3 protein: CASSLEEGLAPVRCNEQFF. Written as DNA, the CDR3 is TGTGCCAGCAGCTTAGAGGAGGGACTAGCCCCCGTACGGTGCAATGAGCAGTTCTTC.

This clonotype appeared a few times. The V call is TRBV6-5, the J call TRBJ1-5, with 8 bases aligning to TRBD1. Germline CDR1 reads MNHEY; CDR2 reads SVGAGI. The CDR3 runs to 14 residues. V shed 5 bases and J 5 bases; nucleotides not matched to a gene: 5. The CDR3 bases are TGTGCCAGCAGTCACGGACAGGGAGATCAGCCCCAGCATTTT. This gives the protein CASSHGQGDQPQHF.

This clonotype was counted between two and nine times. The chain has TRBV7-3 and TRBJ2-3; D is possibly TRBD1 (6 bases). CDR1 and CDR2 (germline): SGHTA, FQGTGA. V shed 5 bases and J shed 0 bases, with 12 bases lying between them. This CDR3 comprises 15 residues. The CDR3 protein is CASSLGATSTDTQYF. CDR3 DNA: TGTGCCAGCAGCCTGGGGGCGACTAGCACAGATACGCAGTATTTT. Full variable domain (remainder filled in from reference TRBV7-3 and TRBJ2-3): GAGVSQTPSNKVTEKGKYVELRCDPISGHTALYWYRQSLGQGPEFLIYFQGTGAADDSGLPNDRFFAVRPEGSVSTLKIQRTERGDSAVYLCASSLGATSTDTQYFGPGTRLTVL.

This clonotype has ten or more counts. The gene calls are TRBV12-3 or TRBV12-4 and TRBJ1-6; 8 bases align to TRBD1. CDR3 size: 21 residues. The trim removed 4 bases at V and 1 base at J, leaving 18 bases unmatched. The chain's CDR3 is CASSSLPPPGQVGSYNSPLHF. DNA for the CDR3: TGTGCCAGCAGTTCCCTACCGCCACCGGGACAGGTTGGGTCCTATAATTCACCCCTCCACTTT.

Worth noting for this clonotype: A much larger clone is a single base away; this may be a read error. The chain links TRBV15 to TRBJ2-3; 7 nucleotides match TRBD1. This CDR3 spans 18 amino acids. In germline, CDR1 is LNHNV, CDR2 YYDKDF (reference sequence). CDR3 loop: CATIREAVGGEGTDTQYF. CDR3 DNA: TGTGCCACCATCAGAGAAGCTGTAGGGGGCGAGGGCACAGATACGCAGTATTTT.

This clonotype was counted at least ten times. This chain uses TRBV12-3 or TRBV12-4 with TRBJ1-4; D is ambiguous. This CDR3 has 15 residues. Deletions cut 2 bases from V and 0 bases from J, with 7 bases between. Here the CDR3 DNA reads TGTGCCAGCAGTTTACTCGCTGCAACTAATGAAAAACTGTTTTTT. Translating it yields CASSLLAATNEKLFF.